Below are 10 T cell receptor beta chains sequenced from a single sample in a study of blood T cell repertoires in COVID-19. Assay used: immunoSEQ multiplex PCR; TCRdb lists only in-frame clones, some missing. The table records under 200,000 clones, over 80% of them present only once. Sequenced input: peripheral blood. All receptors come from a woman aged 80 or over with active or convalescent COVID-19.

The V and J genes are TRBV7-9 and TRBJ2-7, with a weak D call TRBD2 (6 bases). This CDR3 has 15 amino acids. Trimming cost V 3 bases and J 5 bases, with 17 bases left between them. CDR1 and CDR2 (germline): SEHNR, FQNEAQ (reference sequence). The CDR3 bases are TGTGCCAGCAGCTTCGGGGGTGGAGGGAACGACGAGCAGTACTTC. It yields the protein CASSFGGGGNDEQYF.

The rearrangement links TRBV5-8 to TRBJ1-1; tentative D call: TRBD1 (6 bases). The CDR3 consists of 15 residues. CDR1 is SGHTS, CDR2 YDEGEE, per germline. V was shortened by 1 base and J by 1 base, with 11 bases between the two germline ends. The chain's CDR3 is CASSLYGTTNTEAFF. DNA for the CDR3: TGTGCCAGCAGCTTGTATGGGACAACGAACACTGAAGCTTTCTTT.

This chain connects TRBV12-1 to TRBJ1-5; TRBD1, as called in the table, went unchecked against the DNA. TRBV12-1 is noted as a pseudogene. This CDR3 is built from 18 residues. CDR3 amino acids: CASSSSTGDINSNQPQHF. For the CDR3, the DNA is TGTGCCAGCAGCTCATCTACAGGGGACATCAATAGCAATCAGCCCCAGCATTTT.

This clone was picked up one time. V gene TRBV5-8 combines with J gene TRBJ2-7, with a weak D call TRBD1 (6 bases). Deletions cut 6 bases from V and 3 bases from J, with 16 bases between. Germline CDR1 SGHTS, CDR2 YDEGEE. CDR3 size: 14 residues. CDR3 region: CASTLRGAIYEQYF. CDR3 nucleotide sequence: TGTGCCAGCACCCTCAGGGGTGCCATCTACGAGCAGTACTTC.

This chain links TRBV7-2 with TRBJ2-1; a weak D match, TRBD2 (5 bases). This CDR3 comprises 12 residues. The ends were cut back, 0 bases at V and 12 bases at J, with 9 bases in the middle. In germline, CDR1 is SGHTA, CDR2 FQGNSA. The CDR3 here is CASSLASSRQFF. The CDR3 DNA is TGTGCCAGCAGCTTAGCGTCTAGCAGGCAGTTCTTC.

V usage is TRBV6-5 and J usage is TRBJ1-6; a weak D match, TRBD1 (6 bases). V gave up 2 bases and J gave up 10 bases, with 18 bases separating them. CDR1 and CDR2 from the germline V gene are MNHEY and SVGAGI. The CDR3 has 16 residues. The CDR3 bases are TGTGCCAGCAGTTACCGTAAGGGCAGGGGAGAGTCACCCCTCCACTTT. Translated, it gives CASSYRKGRGESPLHF.

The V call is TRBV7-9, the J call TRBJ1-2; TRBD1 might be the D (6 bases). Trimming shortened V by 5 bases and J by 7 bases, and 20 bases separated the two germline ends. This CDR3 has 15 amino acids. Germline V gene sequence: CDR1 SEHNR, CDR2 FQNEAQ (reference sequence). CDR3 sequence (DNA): TGTGCCAGCAGCCCCTACGGGGGGCTAGATGGTGGCTACACCTTC. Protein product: CASSPYGGLDGGYTF.

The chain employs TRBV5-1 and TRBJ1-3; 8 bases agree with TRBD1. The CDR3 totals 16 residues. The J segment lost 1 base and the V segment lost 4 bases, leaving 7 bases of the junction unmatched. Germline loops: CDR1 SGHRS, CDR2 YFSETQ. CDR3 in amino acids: CASSTARTGSGNTIYF. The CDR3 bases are TGCGCCAGCAGCACGGCACGGACAGGGTCTGGAAACACCATATATTTT.

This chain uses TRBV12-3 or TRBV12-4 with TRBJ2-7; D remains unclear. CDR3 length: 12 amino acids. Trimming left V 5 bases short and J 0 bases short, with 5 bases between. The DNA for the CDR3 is TGTGCCAGCAGTCCGAGCTCCTACGAGCAGTACTTC. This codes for CASSPSSYEQYF.

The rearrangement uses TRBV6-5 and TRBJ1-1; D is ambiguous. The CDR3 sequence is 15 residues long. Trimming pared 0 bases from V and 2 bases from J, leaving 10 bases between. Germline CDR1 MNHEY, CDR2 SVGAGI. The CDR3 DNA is TGTGCCAGCAGTTACTCGAGTTACAGAAACACTGAAGCTTTCTTT. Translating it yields CASSYSSYRNTEAFF.